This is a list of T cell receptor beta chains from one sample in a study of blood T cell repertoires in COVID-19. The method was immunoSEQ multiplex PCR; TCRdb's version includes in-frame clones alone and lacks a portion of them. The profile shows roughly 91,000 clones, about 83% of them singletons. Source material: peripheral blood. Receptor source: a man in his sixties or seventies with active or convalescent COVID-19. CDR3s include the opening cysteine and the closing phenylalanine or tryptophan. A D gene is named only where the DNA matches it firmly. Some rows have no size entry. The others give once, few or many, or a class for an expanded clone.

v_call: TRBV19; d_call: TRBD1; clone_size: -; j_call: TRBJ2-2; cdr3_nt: TGTGCCAGTAGTATCTCCCCTCTGACAGGGCCCAGCGGGGAGCTGTTTTTT; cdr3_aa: CASSISPLTGPSGELFF
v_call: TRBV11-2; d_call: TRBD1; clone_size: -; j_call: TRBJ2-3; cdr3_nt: TGTGCCAGCAGCTTCCGGACAGGGGCCCTCACAGATACGCAGTATTTT; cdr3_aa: CASSFRTGALTDTQYF
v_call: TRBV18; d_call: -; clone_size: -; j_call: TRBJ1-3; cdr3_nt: TGTGCCAGCTCACCACTCAGTGGCAGCTCTGGAAACACCATATATTTT; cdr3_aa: CASSPLSGSSGNTIYF
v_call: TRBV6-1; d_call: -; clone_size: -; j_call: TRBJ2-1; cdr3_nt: TGTGCCAGCAGTGAAGCGGGCCACAATGAGCAGTTCTTC; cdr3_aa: CASSEAGHNEQFF
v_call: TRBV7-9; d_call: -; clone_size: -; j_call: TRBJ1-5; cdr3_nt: TGTGCCAGCAGCCGCTCAGACAGTTATAGCAATCAGCCCCAGCATTTT; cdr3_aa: CASSRSDSYSNQPQHF
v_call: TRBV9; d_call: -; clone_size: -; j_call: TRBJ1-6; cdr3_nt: TGTGCCAGCAGCGCTGGGGGGGCAGGGCAAACCCTCCACTTT; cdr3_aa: CASSAGGAGQTLHF
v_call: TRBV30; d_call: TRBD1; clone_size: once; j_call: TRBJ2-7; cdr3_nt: TGTGCCTACCGGACAGGGAACTACGAGCAGTACTTC; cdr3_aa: CAYRTGNYEQYF
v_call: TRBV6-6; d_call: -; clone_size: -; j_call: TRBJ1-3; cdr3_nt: TGTGCCAGCACCCGAGGTCTTGGAAACACCATATATTTT; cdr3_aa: CASTRGLGNTIYF
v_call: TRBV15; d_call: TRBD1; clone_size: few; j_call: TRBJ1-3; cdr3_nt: TGTGCCACCAGCAGAGGGGACAGTTACTCTGGAAACACCATATATTTT; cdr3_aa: CATSRGDSYSGNTIYF
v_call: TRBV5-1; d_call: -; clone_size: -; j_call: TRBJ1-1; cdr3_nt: TGCGCCAGCAGTCAGACGGGGAGCCCTGAAGCTTTCTTT; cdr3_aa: CASSQTGSPEAFF
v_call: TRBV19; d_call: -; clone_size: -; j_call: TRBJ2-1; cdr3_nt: TGTGCCAGTAGCTCCGGGGTAGGCAGGTACAATGAGCAGTTCTTC; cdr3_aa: CASSSGVGRYNEQFF
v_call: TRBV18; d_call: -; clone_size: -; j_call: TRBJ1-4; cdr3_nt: TGTGCCAGCTCGTCTGAGACTTCGCTGTTTTTT; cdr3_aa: CASSSETSLFF
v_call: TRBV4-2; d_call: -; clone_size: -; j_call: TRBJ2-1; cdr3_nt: TGTGCCAGCAGCCAAGATTGGAGGGCGGTTAGAGCCGAGCAGTTCTTC; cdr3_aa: CASSQDWRAVRAEQFF
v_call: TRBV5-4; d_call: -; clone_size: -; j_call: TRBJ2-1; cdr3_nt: TGTGCCAGCAGCTTATTCGGGACCTACAATGAGCAGTTCTTC; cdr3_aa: CASSLFGTYNEQFF
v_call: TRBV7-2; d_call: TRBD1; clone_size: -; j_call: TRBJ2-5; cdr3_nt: TGTGCCAGCAGCTCCCAGACAGGGGGCGGGGAGACCCAGTACTTC; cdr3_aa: CASSSQTGGGETQYF
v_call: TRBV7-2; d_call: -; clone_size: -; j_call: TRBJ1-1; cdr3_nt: TGTGCCTGCCAACCGACTGTGAACACTGAAGCTTTCTTT; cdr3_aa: CACQPTVNTEAFF
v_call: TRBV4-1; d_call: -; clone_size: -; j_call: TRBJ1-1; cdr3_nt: TGCGCCAGCAGCCAAGATCGGGTGGCGAACACTGAAGCTTTCTTT; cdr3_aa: CASSQDRVANTEAFF
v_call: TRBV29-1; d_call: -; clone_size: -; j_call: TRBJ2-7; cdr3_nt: TGCAGCGTTTTCACAGGACCCTACGAGCAGTACTTC; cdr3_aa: CSVFTGPYEQYF
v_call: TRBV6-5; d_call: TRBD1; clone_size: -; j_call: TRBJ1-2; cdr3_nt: TGTGCCAGCGGACAGGGTCGCTATGGCTACACCTTC; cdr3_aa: CASGQGRYGYTF
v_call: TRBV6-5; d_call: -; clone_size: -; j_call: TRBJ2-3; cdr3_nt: TGTGCCAGCACAGAGGCAGATACGCAGTATTTT; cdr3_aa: CASTEADTQYF
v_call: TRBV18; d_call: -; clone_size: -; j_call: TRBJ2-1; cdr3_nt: TGTGCCAGCTCACCACTTACCGGGGGCTACAATGAGCAGTTCTTC; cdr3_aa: CASSPLTGGYNEQFF
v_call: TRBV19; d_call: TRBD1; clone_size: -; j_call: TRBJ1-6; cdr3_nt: TGTGCCAGTAGTATGACAGGGCTTCCCTCACCCCTCCACTTT; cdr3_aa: CASSMTGLPSPLHF
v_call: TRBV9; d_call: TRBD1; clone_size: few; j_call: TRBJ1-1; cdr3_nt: TGTGCCAGCAGCAAAGGAACAGGGGGCGGCACTGAAGCTTTCTTT; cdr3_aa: CASSKGTGGGTEAFF
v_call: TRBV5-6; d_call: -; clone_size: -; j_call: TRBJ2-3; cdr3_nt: TGTGCCAGCAGCTTGAATCAGGGAATAGATACGCAGTATTTT; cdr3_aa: CASSLNQGIDTQYF
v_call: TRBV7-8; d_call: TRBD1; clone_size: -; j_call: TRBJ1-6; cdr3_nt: TGTGCCAGCAGCTTGCTGGACAGGGGTAACAATTCACCCCTCCACTTT; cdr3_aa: CASSLLDRGNNSPLHF
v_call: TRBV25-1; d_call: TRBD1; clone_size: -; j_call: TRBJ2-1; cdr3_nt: TGTGCCAGCAGTGAATCTTACGGGACAGGGTCCTACAATGAGCAGTTCTTC; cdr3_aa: CASSESYGTGSYNEQFF
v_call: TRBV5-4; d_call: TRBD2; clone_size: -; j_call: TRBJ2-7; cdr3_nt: TGTGCCAGCAGCCCCCGTGGCGGGGGGGCTCCCTACGAGCAGTACTTC; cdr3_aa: CASSPRGGGAPYEQYF
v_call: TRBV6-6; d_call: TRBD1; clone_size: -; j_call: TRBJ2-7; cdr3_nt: TGTGCCTCCAGAGGCGGGACAGGTGACGAGCAGTACTTC; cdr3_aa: CASRGGTGDEQYF
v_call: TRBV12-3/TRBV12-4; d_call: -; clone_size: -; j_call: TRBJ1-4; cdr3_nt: TGTGCCAGTGGGCGCACAACTAATGAAAAACTGTTTTTT; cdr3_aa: CASGRTTNEKLFF
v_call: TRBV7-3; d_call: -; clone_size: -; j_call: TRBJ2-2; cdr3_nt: TGTGCCAGCAGCACTATGGGGACAACCGGGGAGCTGTTTTTT; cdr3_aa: CASSTMGTTGELFF
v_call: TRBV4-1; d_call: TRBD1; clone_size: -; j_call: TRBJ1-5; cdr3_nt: TGCGCCAGCAGCCGCGACAGGGGAAATAGCAATCAGCCCCAGCATTTT; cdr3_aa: CASSRDRGNSNQPQHF
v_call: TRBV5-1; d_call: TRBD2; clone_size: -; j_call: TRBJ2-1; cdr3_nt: TGCGCCAGCAGCTTGGGGGGGACTAGCGCTGGCAATGAGCAGTTCTTC; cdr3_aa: CASSLGGTSAGNEQFF
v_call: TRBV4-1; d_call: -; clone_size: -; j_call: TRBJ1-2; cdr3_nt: TGCGCCAGCAGCCAAGAAGTACGGGACTATGGCTACACCTTC; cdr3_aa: CASSQEVRDYGYTF
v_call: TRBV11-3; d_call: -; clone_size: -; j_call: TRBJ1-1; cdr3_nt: TGTGCCAGCAGCTTAGGGGGGCTGAACACTGAAGCTTTCTTT; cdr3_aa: CASSLGGLNTEAFF
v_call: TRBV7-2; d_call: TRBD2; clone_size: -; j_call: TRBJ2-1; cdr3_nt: TGTGCCAGCAGCGCCTCGGGACTAGCGGGGGGGCGAAATGAGCAGTTCTTC; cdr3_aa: CASSASGLAGGRNEQFF
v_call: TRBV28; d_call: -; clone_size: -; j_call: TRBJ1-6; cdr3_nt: TGTGCCAGCAGTTTGCGCAGGGTCGGCGGTTCACCCCTCCACTTT; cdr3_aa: CASSLRRVGGSPLHF
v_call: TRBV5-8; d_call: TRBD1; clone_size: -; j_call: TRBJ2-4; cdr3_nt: TGTGCCAGCAGCTCGGACAGGGTATTGAACATTCAGTACTTC; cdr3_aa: CASSSDRVLNIQYF
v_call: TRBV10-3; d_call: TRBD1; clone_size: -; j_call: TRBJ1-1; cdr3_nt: TGTGCCATCAGTTCCAGGGGGCTGGGGACTGAAGCTTTCTTT; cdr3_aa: CAISSRGLGTEAFF
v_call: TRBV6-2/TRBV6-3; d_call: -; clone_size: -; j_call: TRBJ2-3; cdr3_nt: TGTGCCAGCAGTGGAGTCACAGATACGCAGTATTTT; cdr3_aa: CASSGVTDTQYF
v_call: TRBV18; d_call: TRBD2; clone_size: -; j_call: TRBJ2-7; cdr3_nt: TGTGCCAGCTCACCCCCCGGTTCGAGCGGGGGATCCTACGAGCAGTACTTC; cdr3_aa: CASSPPGSSGGSYEQYF